This passage covers 7 T cell receptor beta chains from one sample sequenced in a study of post-analysis software for immune sequencing data. These receptors have no identified antigens. Built from TCR beta cDNA, the libraries had unique molecular identifiers in them. MiXCR was run by TCRdb on the PCR reads, yielding one entry per CDR3 protein. Here the sample spans hundreds of thousands of distinct CDR3 sequences, less than 35% being singletons. General observations from the study: Among a few TRBV segments more frequent in patients than controls were TRBV5-6, TRBV5-1 and TRBV20-1.

Sequences were obtained from blood. The receptors originated from a girl aged 10 to 17 with multiple sclerosis.

V usage is TRBV7-9 and J usage is TRBJ2-7; possibly TRBD1 or TRBD2 for D (5 bases each). Germline CDR1 SEHNR, CDR2 FQNEAQ (reference sequence). This CDR3 has 14 amino acids. The V gene lost 4 bases and the J gene lost 3 bases, with 13 bases spanning the gap. The CDR3 nucleotides are TGTGCCAGCAGCTCAAGGGACGTCCTCTACGAGCAGTACTTC. This sequence encodes CASSSRDVLYEQYF. Based on the CDR3 plus reference TRBV7-9 and TRBJ2-7, the full variable domain is DTGVSQNPRHKITKRGQNVTFRCDPISEHNRLYWYRQTLGQGPEFLTYFQNEAQLEKSRLLSDRFSAERPKGSFSTLEIQRTEQGDSAMYLCASSSRDVLYEQYFGPGTRLTVT.

The V and J genes are TRBV5-1 and TRBJ1-2; 8 bases map to TRBD1. V lost 4 bases and J lost 6; bases outside the gene matches: 8. The CDR3 has 14 residues. Germline V gene lookup returns CDR1 SGHRS and CDR2 YFSETQ. CDR3 sequence: CASSPGQDVNGYTF. In nucleotides, the CDR3 is TGCGCCAGCAGCCCGGGACAGGACGTCAATGGCTACACCTTC. Looking up the rest from reference TRBV5-1 and TRBJ1-2 gives the full variable domain: KAGVTQTPRYLIKTRGQQVTLSCSPISGHRSVSWYQQTPGQGLQFLFEYFSETQRNKGNFPGRFSGRQFSNSRSEMNVSTLELGDSALYLCASSPGQDVNGYTFGSGTRLTVV.

This clonotype was detected only a few times. CDR3 amino acids: CASSGHRVHEQYF. The CDR3 bases are TGTGCCAGCAGCGGACACAGGGTCCACGAGCAGTACTTC. The chain employs TRBV11-2 and TRBJ2-4, with TRBD1 as a possible D gene (6 bases). The J call may be in error: the DNA end matches TRBJ2-7 better. Germline V gives CDR1 SGHAT, CDR2 FQNNGV. The CDR3 runs 13 residues.

This clonotype was seen a few times. V usage is TRBV28 and J usage is TRBJ2-5, with D perhaps matching TRBD1 (6 bases). V was trimmed by 2 bases and J by 5 bases, leaving 15 bases between them. This CDR3 contains 15 residues. CDR1 and CDR2 (germline): MDHEN, SYDVKM. In DNA form, the CDR3 reads TGTGCCAGCAGTTTAGCGACGGCAGGGGCTGAGACCCAGTACTTC. Its protein product is CASSLATAGAETQYF.

Remarks on this clonotype: A read error may be the cause here, since a much bigger clone is one base away. The chain is built from TRBV12-3 or TRBV12-4 and TRBJ2-5; D is ambiguous. The CDR3 runs 12 residues. V lost 6 bases, J lost 2 bases, and 7 bases lay in between. The CDR3 is CASSEQQETQYF. The CDR3 DNA is TGTGCCAGCAGCGAACAGCAAGAGACCCAGTACTTC.

The gene calls are TRBV4-1 and TRBJ1-5, with 7 bases fitting TRBD1. The CDR3 runs to 14 residues. The germline gives CDR1 MGHRA, CDR2 YSYEKL. V trimming: 0 bases; J trimming: 7 bases; junction bases outside the gene matches: 3. DNA of the CDR3: TGCGCCAGCAGCCAAGATCCACAGGGGCAGCCCCAGCATTTT. The encoded protein is CASSQDPQGQPQHF.

This clonotype was picked up many times. This chain links TRBV24-1 with TRBJ2-3, with TRBD2 matching 13 bases. The trim removed 12 bases at V and 0 bases at J, leaving 11 bases unmatched. The CDR3 covers 17 residues. Germline V gene data show CDR1 as KGHDR and CDR2 as SFDVKD. Here the CDR3 DNA reads TGTGCCGCCACGGGACTAGCGGGATCCTCTAGCACAGATACGCAGTATTTT. This codes for CAATGLAGSSSTDTQYF.